Listed below are T cell receptor beta chains from one sample, sequenced in a study of T cell repertoires in cytomegalovirus infection. These receptors' targets are unknown. Each CDR3 protein is one row after TCRdb ran MiXCR on the reads. The sample holds about 920,000 distinct CDR3 sequences; around 32% are singletons and the top ten take 10% to 15%. Sequences were derived from cultured CD8+ T cells from PBMCs, sampled from culture after CMV antigen stimulation. These receptors all come from a human donor in good health (CMV status not recorded). Some clones in this sample may be carry-over from other donors' samples. Both conserved end residues are part of each CDR3.

j_call: TRBJ1-2
v_call: TRBV20-1
cdr3_aa: CSARDLEGQYGYTF

j_call: TRBJ1-5
v_call: TRBV28
cdr3_aa: CASSPHGWSNQPQHF

j_call: TRBJ2-5
v_call: TRBV12-3/TRBV12-4
cdr3_aa: CASSPTPGLDAWETQYF

j_call: TRBJ2-1
v_call: TRBV29-1
cdr3_aa: CSVEEGGYEQFF

j_call: TRBJ2-1
v_call: TRBV10-2
cdr3_aa: CASAAANEQFF

j_call: TRBJ2-3
v_call: TRBV11-2
cdr3_aa: CASRLLSGGADTQYF

j_call: TRBJ1-5
v_call: TRBV19
cdr3_aa: CASTELIRNNQPQHF

j_call: TRBJ2-1
v_call: TRBV6-5
cdr3_aa: CASSYWTGDNEQFF

j_call: TRBJ2-2
v_call: TRBV6-2/TRBV6-3
cdr3_aa: CASSTTGVGGGELFF

j_call: TRBJ1-1
v_call: TRBV6-6
cdr3_aa: CASSYGWRGNTEAFF

j_call: TRBJ1-4
v_call: TRBV12-3/TRBV12-4
cdr3_aa: CASSLFAANEKLFF

j_call: TRBJ1-6
v_call: TRBV27
cdr3_aa: CASSVQGNSPLHF

j_call: TRBJ2-6
v_call: TRBV27
cdr3_aa: CASSLFPGLAGTNVLTF

j_call: TRBJ1-5
v_call: TRBV5-6
cdr3_aa: CASSWGASWAQHF

j_call: TRBJ2-5
v_call: TRBV20-1
cdr3_aa: CSASHSGYYF

j_call: TRBJ2-1
v_call: TRBV2
cdr3_aa: CASSEGGGRYNEQFF

j_call: TRBJ1-1
v_call: TRBV7-8
cdr3_aa: CASSLAEGATEAFF

j_call: TRBJ1-1
v_call: TRBV6-6
cdr3_aa: CASSYSRPRTGPNTEAFF

j_call: TRBJ1-3
v_call: TRBV5-4
cdr3_aa: CASLDRVGNTIYF

j_call: TRBJ1-2
v_call: TRBV19
cdr3_aa: CASSTRDSYGYTF

j_call: TRBJ2-1
v_call: TRBV7-6
cdr3_aa: CASSIGTGGEEQFF

j_call: TRBJ2-7
v_call: TRBV6-6
cdr3_aa: CASSERGAGYEQYF

j_call: TRBJ2-5
v_call: TRBV7-9
cdr3_aa: CASSRVLGAQETQYF

j_call: TRBJ1-1
v_call: TRBV6-1
cdr3_aa: CASSEGRSTEAFF

j_call: TRBJ1-2
v_call: TRBV12-3/TRBV12-4
cdr3_aa: CASSLGTGVGYTF

j_call: TRBJ2-2
v_call: TRBV14
cdr3_aa: CASSQAVGPTGELFF

j_call: TRBJ2-3
v_call: TRBV4-1
cdr3_aa: CASSQRAGGATDTQYF

j_call: TRBJ2-2
v_call: TRBV4-1
cdr3_aa: CASSQGQTGELFF

j_call: TRBJ1-2
v_call: TRBV10-3
cdr3_aa: CAISYDRYGYTF

j_call: TRBJ1-2
v_call: TRBV7-6
cdr3_aa: CVEDPVNGYTF

j_call: TRBJ2-5
v_call: TRBV6-1
cdr3_aa: CASVAGAETQYF

j_call: TRBJ1-4
v_call: TRBV7-2
cdr3_aa: CASSPTGVEDEKLFF

j_call: TRBJ1-1
v_call: TRBV7-9
cdr3_aa: CASSPRTEMGTEAFF

j_call: TRBJ1-1
v_call: TRBV6-6
cdr3_aa: CASSYSGLLNTEAFF

j_call: TRBJ2-3
v_call: TRBV7-2
cdr3_aa: CVSSPRGVGDTQYF

j_call: TRBJ1-1
v_call: TRBV6-2/TRBV6-3
cdr3_aa: CASRTWDRMNTEAFF

j_call: TRBJ1-2
v_call: TRBV2
cdr3_aa: CASSEETGDGYTF

j_call: TRBJ1-2
v_call: TRBV7-9
cdr3_aa: CASSPSGTYGYTF

j_call: TRBJ1-1
v_call: TRBV5-4
cdr3_aa: CASSSDTGAHMNTEAFF

j_call: TRBJ2-1
v_call: TRBV4-1
cdr3_aa: CASSQEASGGRDEQFF

j_call: TRBJ1-5
v_call: TRBV19
cdr3_aa: CASSIEQGYINQPQHF

j_call: TRBJ2-2
v_call: TRBV24-1
cdr3_aa: CATSDHTSGGTGELFF

j_call: TRBJ2-1
v_call: TRBV6-1
cdr3_aa: CASSAGTPSSYNEQFF

j_call: TRBJ1-1
v_call: TRBV9
cdr3_aa: CASSVSPWTEGTEAFF

j_call: TRBJ2-2
v_call: TRBV5-5
cdr3_aa: CASSFSGAMNTGELFF

j_call: TRBJ1-2
v_call: TRBV10-3
cdr3_aa: CAITISSGEEGSYGYTF